This T cell receptor beta chain comes out of a study of shared clonotypes between healthy human individuals. Between the trimmed V and J ends, which lost 5 bases and 3 bases, there was a span of 5 bases. Germline CDR1 and CDR2: MDHEN and SYDVKM. The CDR3 loop spans 12 amino acids. Clones were sequenced by immunoSEQ multiplex PCR, and TCRdb holds only the in-frame ones, with some missing. The table has about 2.3 million clones, approximately 95% seen once; the top ten hold about 0.37%. The chain couples TRBV28 to TRBJ1-5, with unresolved D. The sample comprised naive CD4+ T cells from PBMCs. Subset noted: CD45RA+ positively selected. The TCR was taken from a man younger than 30 in good health. Some clones in this sample may be carry-over from other donors' samples. In nucleotides, the CDR3 is TGTGCCAGCAGTAACACCAATCAGCCCCAGCATTTT. It translates to CASSNTNQPQHF.